The 17 T cell receptor beta chains below all came from one sample that was sequenced in a study of beta chain features in type 1 diabetes. Expressed TCRB transcripts were sequenced because the entire RNA isolate underwent reverse transcription. Method: immunoSEQ multiplex PCR; TCRdb's copy keeps in-frame clones and lacks some. The table shows 360,000 or so clones, with around 20% occurring only once. The sequencing sample was made of naive CD4+ T cells from blood. These TCRs come from a woman under 30 in good health.

The table lists this clone with a few counts. This chain links TRBV18 with TRBJ2-5; 7 bases are shared with TRBD1. The V gene end was trimmed by 2 bases and the J gene end by 1 base; junction bases not matched to a gene: 4. The germline gives CDR1 KGHSH, CDR2 LQKENI. This CDR3 has 15 residues. CDR3 nucleotides: TGTGCCAGCTCACCAAGGGCAGGGGGCCAAGAGACCCAGTACTTC. This codes for CASSPRAGGQETQYF. The complete variable domain, with remaining parts taken from reference TRBV18 and TRBJ2-5, reads NAGVMQNPRHLVRRRGQEARLRCSPMKGHSHVYWYRQLPEEGLKFMVYLQKENIIDESGMPKERFSAEFPKEGPSILRIQQVVRGDSAAYFCASSPRAGGQETQYFGPGTRLLVL.

The CDR3 reads CASRDTAGSYEQYF. The CDR3 DNA sequence: TGCGCCAGCCGGGACACCGCCGGCTCCTACGAGCAGTACTTC. The V call is TRBV5-1, the J call TRBJ2-7; the D gene is possibly TRBD1 (6 bases). CDR1 and CDR2 (germline): SGHRS, YFSETQ. V shed 7 bases and J shed 0 bases, with 14 bases lying between them. The CDR3 contains 14 residues.

The J gene is TRBJ1-5, the V gene TRBV19, with D perhaps matching TRBD1 (6 bases). CDR3 length: 14 amino acids. Trimming took 6 bases from V and 0 from J, leaving 9 bases between them. Germline V gene data show CDR1 as LNHDA and CDR2 as SQIVND (reference sequence). The CDR3 here is CASRGQISNQPQHF. The CDR3 coding sequence is TGTGCCAGTAGAGGACAGATTAGCAATCAGCCCCAGCATTTT.

The V gene is TRBV19, the J gene TRBJ2-2; D is uncertain. The CDR3 has 14 amino acids. Germline CDR1 and CDR2: LNHDA and SQIVND (reference sequence). Trimming pared 10 bases from V and 4 bases from J, leaving 16 bases between. CDR3 nucleotide sequence: TGTGCCACCAAGAGTCTAGGCGGCACCGGGGAGCTGTTTTTT. Amino acids: CATKSLGGTGELFF.

This clone has just a few counts. The genes are TRBV7-9 and TRBJ2-5; 8 bases align to TRBD1. Per the germline V gene, CDR1 is SEHNR and CDR2 is FQNEAQ (reference sequence). The junction had 0 bases not matched to a gene; V was cut back by 1 base and J by 2 bases. This CDR3 is 14 amino acids long. The CDR3 spells CASSLDRGQETQYF. CDR3 DNA: TGTGCCAGCAGCTTAGACAGGGGGCAAGAGACCCAGTACTTC. The full variable domain, with the rest looked up from reference TRBV7-9 and TRBJ2-5, is DTGVSQNPRHKITKRGQNVTFRCDPISEHNRLYWYRQTLGQGPEFLTYFQNEAQLEKSRLLSDRFSAERPKGSFSTLEIQRTEQGDSAMYLCASSLDRGQETQYFGPGTRLLVL.

This chain uses TRBV14 with TRBJ2-1; 12 bases map to TRBD2. Germline CDR1 and CDR2: SGHDN and FVKESK. The ends lost 2 bases at V and 7 bases at J; junction bases unmatched: 9. This CDR3 is built from 17 residues. Written as DNA, the CDR3 is TGTGCCAGCAGCCAATCGCTAGCGGGAGGGCTGGAAAATGAGCAGTTCTTC. Amino acid sequence: CASSQSLAGGLENEQFF.

In its sample, this clone was seen a few times. This chain connects TRBV7-9 to TRBJ2-7; 9 bases match TRBD1. Germline-derived CDR1 and CDR2 are SEHNR and FQNEAQ (reference sequence). The trim removed 1 base at V and 3 bases at J, leaving 4 bases unmatched. There are 15 residues in the CDR3. CDR3 sequence reads: CASSLVGQGRYEQYF. CDR3 sequence (DNA): TGTGCCAGCAGCTTAGTAGGACAGGGGCGCTACGAGCAGTACTTC. The full variable domain, rest sourced from reference TRBV7-9 and TRBJ2-7, is DTGVSQNPRHKITKRGQNVTFRCDPISEHNRLYWYRQTLGQGPEFLTYFQNEAQLEKSRLLSDRFSAERPKGSFSTLEIQRTEQGDSAMYLCASSLVGQGRYEQYFGPGTRLTVT.

In its sample, this clone was seen a few times. The gene calls are TRBV15 and TRBJ2-3; 10 nucleotides agree with TRBD2. Germline V gene lookup returns CDR1 LNHNV and CDR2 YYDKDF (reference sequence). CDR3 length: 14 residues. The ends lost 8 bases at V and 2 bases at J; junction bases unmatched: 4. The CDR3 is CATGGLAVTDTQYF. The CDR3 DNA sequence: TGTGCCACCGGCGGACTAGCGGTCACAGATACGCAGTATTTT.

This chain connects TRBV7-2 to TRBJ2-5; 8 nucleotides align to TRBD2. This CDR3 has 15 amino acids. V shed 5 bases and J 7 bases; nucleotides not matched to a gene: 12. Germline-derived CDR1 and CDR2 are SGHTA and FQGNSA. The CDR3 here is CASSGQPGRGGTQYF. The CDR3 coding sequence is TGTGCCAGCAGCGGCCAACCCGGGAGGGGTGGGACCCAGTACTTC.

This sequence joins TRBV5-1 and TRBJ2-7, with D tentatively TRBD2 (7 bases). Looked up from germline, CDR1 is SGHRS and CDR2 is YFSETQ. The CDR3 is 17 residues long. Trimming removed 4 bases at V and 3 bases at J, with 23 bases between. CDR3 amino acids: CASSPGGGSPSFYEQYF. As DNA, the CDR3 is TGCGCCAGCAGCCCCGGGGGCGGGAGCCCTTCTTTCTACGAGCAGTACTTC.

V usage is TRBV10-3 and J usage is TRBJ2-7; 7 positions match TRBD1. The CDR3 consists of 14 residues. V trimming: 2 bases; J trimming: 6 bases; junction bases outside the gene matches: 7. The V gene's germline CDR1 is ENHRY and CDR2 SYGVKD. The CDR3 loop reads CAISEAQTGSEQYF. As DNA, the CDR3 is TGTGCCATCAGTGAGGCCCAGACAGGGAGCGAGCAGTACTTC.

This clone was recorded a few times. One end of the junction is discordant with germline, which a read error may explain. V is TRBV19 and J is TRBJ1-1; perhaps TRBD1 as D (5 bases). The V gene's germline CDR1 is LNHDA and CDR2 SQIVND (reference sequence). The CDR3 extends over 13 amino acids. The CDR3 nucleotides are TGCGCTACAATCGTAGGAGGGACCACTGAAGCTTTCTTT. Its translation is CATIVGGTTEAFF.

The V call is TRBV10-3, the J call TRBJ1-2, with TRBD1 as a possible D gene (5 bases). Germline V CDR1 and CDR2: ENHRY, SYGVKD. The CDR3 length is 14 residues. V was shortened by 4 bases and J by 7 bases, with 16 bases between the two germline ends. The CDR3 DNA reads as TGTGCCATCAGTGGGATGTCAGGGAGGTCTGGCTACACCTTC. It encodes CAISGMSGRSGYTF.

The rearrangement joins TRBV12-5 to TRBJ2-1; D might be TRBD1 (5 bases). The CDR3 consists of 13 residues. The ends were cut back, 2 bases at V and 11 bases at J, with 13 bases in the middle. In germline, CDR1 is LGHNT, CDR2 FRNRAP. DNA for the CDR3: TGTGCTAGTGGTTTGAGACAGTATGGGAAGCAGTTCTTC. This translates into CASGLRQYGKQFF.

The chain carries TRBV15 and TRBJ2-7; 9 bases fit TRBD2. With 0 bases clipped from V and 3 bases from J, the junction kept 9 bases outside the gene matches. CDR1 LNHNV and CDR2 YYDKDF come from the germline V gene (reference sequence). The CDR3 is 17 amino acids. CDR3 coding DNA: TGTGCCACCAGCAGAGATAGAGGTCTAGCGGGGTTCTACGAGCAGTACTTC. Translation: CATSRDRGLAGFYEQYF.

This chain uses TRBV30 with TRBJ2-1; possible D gene TRBD2, 5 bases. V was shortened by 3 bases and J by 7 bases, with 10 bases between the two germline ends. This CDR3 contains 12 residues. CDR1 and CDR2 (germline): GTSNPN, SVGIG (reference sequence). CDR3 DNA sequence: TGTGCCTGGAGGGGGAGTTGGAATGAGCAGTTCTTC. Translated, it gives CAWRGSWNEQFF. The variable domain in full, with the rest retrieved from reference TRBV30 and TRBJ2-1, is SQTIHQWPATLVQPVGSPLSLECTVEGTSNPNLYWYRQAAGRGLQLLFYSVGIGQISSEVPQNLSASRPQDRQFILSSKKLLLSDSGFYLCAWRGSWNEQFFGPGTRLTVL.

This clone was detected a few times. This chain links TRBV9 with TRBJ1-2; D possibly corresponds to TRBD1 (6 bases). Germline V gene sequence: CDR1 SGDLS, CDR2 YYNGEE. The V gene lost 3 bases and the J gene lost 7 bases, with 13 bases spanning the gap. The CDR3 runs 13 residues. CDR3 in DNA: TGTGCCAGCAGCGCACAGGGTGATCTTGGCTACACCTTC. Translating it yields CASSAQGDLGYTF.